Below, one T cell receptor beta chain is given with its context. CDR3 length equals 13 residues. V was trimmed by 0 bases and J by 5 bases, leaving 5 bases between them. Germline CDR1 and CDR2: SGDLS and YYNGEE. The data are from a study of T cells in localized non-small cell lung cancer. TCRdb's table, derived via immunoSEQ multiplex PCR, lists solely in-frame clones and lacks some. The table has 25,000 or so clones, more than 75% seen once; the top ten hold around 6%. The sample consisted of PBMCs, taken before any cancer treatment. This chain joins TRBV9 and TRBJ1-4, with unresolved D. This clonotype was obtained from a man aged 40 to 70 with stage II lung adenocarcinoma. CDR3 amino acids: CASSVGENEKLFF. The CDR3 DNA reads as TGTGCCAGCAGCGTAGGGGAAAATGAAAAACTGTTTTTT.